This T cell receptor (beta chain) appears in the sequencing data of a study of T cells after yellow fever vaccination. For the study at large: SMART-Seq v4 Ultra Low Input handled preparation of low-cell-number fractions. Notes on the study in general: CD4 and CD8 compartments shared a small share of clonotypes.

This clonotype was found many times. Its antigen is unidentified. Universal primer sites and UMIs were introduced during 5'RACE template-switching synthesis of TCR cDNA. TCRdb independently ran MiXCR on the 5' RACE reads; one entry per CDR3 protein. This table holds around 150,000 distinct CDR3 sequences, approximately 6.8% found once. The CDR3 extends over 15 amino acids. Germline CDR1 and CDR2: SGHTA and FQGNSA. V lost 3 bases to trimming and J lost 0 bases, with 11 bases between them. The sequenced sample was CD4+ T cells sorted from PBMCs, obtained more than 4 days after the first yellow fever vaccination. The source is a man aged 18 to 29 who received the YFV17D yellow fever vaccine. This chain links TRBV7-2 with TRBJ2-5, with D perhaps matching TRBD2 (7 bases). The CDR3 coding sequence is TGTGCCAGCAGCTTTCGCGGGGGCCACCAAGAGACCCAGTACTTC. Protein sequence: CASSFRGGHQETQYF. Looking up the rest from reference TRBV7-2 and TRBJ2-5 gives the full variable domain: GAGVSQSPSNKVTEKGKDVELRCDPISGHTALYWYRQSLGQGLEFLIYFQGNSAPDKSGLPSDRFSAERTGGSVSTLTIQRTQQEDSAVYLCASSFRGGHQETQYFGPGTRLLVL.